The 17 T cell receptor beta chains below all came from one sample that was sequenced in a study of beta chain features in type 1 diabetes. Study-wide results and limits: Researchers report that Type 1 diabetes patients had moderately but significantly shorter TCRB CDR3s across all four CD4+ subsets.

Sequencing targeted expressed TCRB transcripts, as all isolated RNA had been reverse transcribed. The repertoire was sequenced with immunoSEQ multiplex PCR; TCRdb's copy has only in-frame clones and lacks some. Of 250,000 to 300,000 clones listed, 24% were seen once; the top ten hold roughly 0.011%. No antigen is known for these receptors. Material: naive CD4+ T cells from blood. Receptor source: a woman younger than 45 with type 1 diabetes.

There are a few counts of this clone. The gene calls are TRBV28 and TRBJ2-3; tentative D call: TRBD2 (6 bases). The CDR3 length is 15 residues. Deletions cut 3 bases from V and 1 base from J, with 11 bases between. The germline V gene has CDR1 MDHEN and CDR2 SYDVKM. The CDR3 here is CASSFPGAGTDTQYF. The DNA of the CDR3 is TGTGCCAGCAGTTTCCCGGGAGCGGGCACAGATACGCAGTATTTT.

This clone was counted a few times. The chain joins TRBV7-3 to TRBJ2-5, with D possibly being TRBD2 (7 bases). Germline V gene data show CDR1 as SGHTA and CDR2 as FQGTGA. V was cut by 5 bases and J by 2 bases, with 9 bases left in between. CDR3 length equals 13 residues. CDR3 nucleotide sequence: TGTGCCAGCAGCCGGGGGGCGCAAGAGACCCAGTACTTC. Translation gives CASSRGAQETQYF. The variable domain in full, completed from reference TRBV7-3 and TRBJ2-5, reads GAGVSQTPSNKVTEKGKYVELRCDPISGHTALYWYRQSLGQGPEFLIYFQGTGAADDSGLPNDRFFAVRPEGSVSTLKIQRTERGDSAVYLCASSRGAQETQYFGPGTRLLVL.

In this sample, this clone turned up a few times. V is TRBV5-1 and J is TRBJ2-7, with D perhaps TRBD2 (6 bases). Trimming took 0 bases from V and 3 from J, leaving 13 bases between them. Germline CDR1 reads SGHRS; CDR2 reads YFSETQ. This CDR3 contains 15 residues. CDR3 DNA: TGCGCCAGCAGCTTGGCTAGCGAGGTTTACTACGAGCAGTACTTC. It yields the protein CASSLASEVYYEQYF.

This chain uses TRBV4-2 with TRBJ2-6; 7 bases map to TRBD1. This CDR3 spans 19 amino acids. The germline CDR1 and CDR2 sequences are LGHNA and YNFKEQ. J gave up 0 bases and V 3 bases, and 11 bases lay outside the gene matches. CDR3 nucleotide sequence: TGTGCCAGCAGCCAGGCACCGGGACAGAAATTCTCTGGGGCCAACGTCCTGACTTTC. This encodes CASSQAPGQKFSGANVLTF.

This clone was counted a few times. V and J are TRBV4-1 and TRBJ2-1; the D gene is possibly TRBD1 (6 bases). The germline CDR1 and CDR2 sequences are MGHRA and YSYEKL. V was pared by 4 bases and J by 4 bases, with 20 bases between. This CDR3 contains 17 residues. CDR3 residues: CASSPPFLSGAYNEQFF. The CDR3 nucleotides read TGCGCCAGCAGCCCCCCCTTCTTGTCAGGGGCGTACAATGAGCAGTTCTTC.

This clone was observed a handful of times. V usage is TRBV7-9 and J usage is TRBJ1-5, with D possibly being TRBD1 (6 bases). Trimming removed 1 base from V and 5 bases from J, with 9 bases in between. The V gene's germline CDR1 is SEHNR and CDR2 FQNEAQ (reference sequence). This CDR3 has 14 residues. CDR3: CASSLGGLDQPQHF. In nucleotides, the CDR3 is TGTGCCAGCAGCTTAGGGGGGCTAGATCAGCCCCAGCATTTT.

This clone was found a few times. The chain carries TRBV4-1 and TRBJ2-1, with D possibly TRBD2 on 6 matching bases. CDR3 length: 15 residues. With 0 bases removed from V and 9 bases from J, the gap between germline ends came to 15 bases. Germline V gene lookup returns CDR1 MGHRA and CDR2 YSYEKL. CDR3: CASSQDPGVYGEQFF. CDR3 bases: TGCGCCAGCAGCCAAGATCCGGGAGTATACGGTGAGCAGTTCTTC.

The rearrangement links TRBV29-1 to TRBJ2-1; 9 positions match TRBD2. CDR1 and CDR2 from the germline V gene are SQVTM and ANQGSEA. The V gene end was trimmed by 7 bases and the J gene end by 0 bases; junction bases not matched to a gene: 7. The CDR3 totals 15 residues. The CDR3 region is CSDWSSGSSYNEQFF. CDR3 sequence (DNA): TGCAGCGACTGGAGTAGCGGGAGCTCCTACAATGAGCAGTTCTTC.

This chain uses TRBV12-5 with TRBJ2-1, with D maybe TRBD2 (6 bases). Germline V gene lookup returns CDR1 LGHNT and CDR2 FRNRAP. V was cut by 5 bases and J by 4 bases, with 18 bases left in between. This CDR3 has 16 amino acids. The CDR3 coding sequence is TGTGCTAGTGGTCTCCCGGACCAGCGGGCGTACAATGAGCAGTTCTTC. Protein product: CASGLPDQRAYNEQFF.

The rearrangement joins TRBV29-1 to TRBJ1-2; 9 bases map to TRBD1. The J segment lost 4 bases and the V segment lost 7 bases, leaving 7 bases of the junction unmatched. Germline V lookup: CDR1 SQVTM, CDR2 ANQGSEA. The CDR3 spans 13 residues. This chain's CDR3 is CSGGDRARYGYTF. In nucleotides, the CDR3 is TGCAGCGGGGGGGACAGGGCCCGCTATGGCTACACCTTC.

This chain links TRBV19 with TRBJ1-5; D not certain. CDR3 length equals 10 residues. Germline CDR1 is LNHDA and CDR2 is SQIVND (reference sequence). The V gene lost 7 bases and the J gene lost 11 bases, with 9 bases spanning the gap. The CDR3 region is CASIELSQHF. CDR3 sequence (DNA): TGTGCCAGTATAGAATTGTCCCAGCATTTT.

The genes are TRBV29-1 and TRBJ2-7, with 7 positions matching TRBD1. Trimming took 6 bases from V and 5 from J; bases not matched to a gene: 7. The CDR3 contains 12 residues. Germline V lookup: CDR1 SQVTM, CDR2 ANQGSEA. The CDR3 DNA reads as TGCAGCGTGGGGATGGGGACAGACGAGCAGTACTTC. Its protein is CSVGMGTDEQYF.

The sample holds a few counts of this clone. The rearrangement links TRBV6-6 to TRBJ2-5; D remains unclear. CDR3 size: 13 residues. The germline V gene has CDR1 MNHNY and CDR2 SVGAGI (reference sequence). V lost 7 bases, J lost 1 base, and 10 bases lay in between. CDR3 in amino acids: CASTHYAQETQYF. The CDR3 nucleotides are TGTGCCAGCACCCACTACGCCCAAGAGACCCAGTACTTC.

J is TRBJ1-3 and V is TRBV6-5, with D unclear. V lost 0 bases, J lost 1 base, and 10 bases lay in between. In germline, CDR1 is MNHEY, CDR2 SVGAGI. The length of the CDR3 is 16 residues. This chain's CDR3 is CASSYSWEISGNTIYF. The CDR3 region has the DNA TGTGCCAGCAGTTACTCTTGGGAGATATCTGGAAACACCATATATTTT.

V and J are TRBV11-2 and TRBJ2-2; TRBD2 matches at 7 bases. After removal of 7 bases from V and 4 bases from J, the junction contained 12 bases not matched to a gene. The length of the CDR3 is 16 residues. Germline CDR1 is SGHAT and CDR2 is FQNNGV. The CDR3 DNA reads TGTGCCAGCACCTTCCTTGGCGGGAGCGGCACCGGGGAGCTGTTTTTT. Its translation: CASTFLGGSGTGELFF.

The chain carries TRBV4-2 and TRBJ2-3; TRBD2 matches at 8 bases. Trimming at V came to 0 bases and at J to 2 bases, leaving 4 bases not matched to a gene. Germline loops: CDR1 LGHNA, CDR2 YNFKEQ. CDR3 length equals 16 residues. CDR3 residues: CASSQEGSGNTDTQYF. For the CDR3, the DNA is TGTGCCAGCAGCCAAGAAGGTAGCGGGAACACAGATACGCAGTATTTT.

This clone appeared a few times. The CDR3, as DNA: TGTGCCTGGAGTGTCGGGCAGGGGATGCACGAGCAGTACTTC. It codes for CAWSVGQGMHEQYF. The chain carries TRBV30 and TRBJ2-7, with D tentatively TRBD1 (6 bases). V dropped 0 bases and J dropped 5 bases, with 14 bases sitting between them. Germline V lookup: CDR1 GTSNPN, CDR2 SVGIG (reference sequence). The CDR3 sequence is 14 residues long. Combining the CDR3 with reference TRBV30 and TRBJ2-7 gives the whole variable domain SQTIHQWPATLVQPVGSPLSLECTVEGTSNPNLYWYRQAAGRGLQLLFYSVGIGQISSEVPQNLSASRPQDRQFILSSKKLLLSDSGFYLCAWSVGQGMHEQYFGPGTRLTVT.